The entry that follows covers one T cell receptor (beta chain) sequence. This clonotype was observed many times. Its antigen specificity is not known. Base quality data are lacking; no much larger clone is found one base away. TCR beta CDR3 regions were amplified from RNA transcripts. A first-round RT-PCR of the TCR CDR3 used the HTBI primer set with the Qiagen OneStep RT-PCR kit. The libraries were constructed in a second round of multiplex PCR and then size-selected and purified. The libraries were sequenced on an Illumina HiSeq2000 using paired-end 100 bp reads. For the original study's pipeline: Raw data were processed with SOAPnuke, discarding reads with adapters, uncalled bases, mean Phred below 15, or no exact constant-primer or identifier match. COPE v1.2.5 was used to merge the high-quality paired reads, and each unique nucleotide sequence was defined as a clonotype. MiTCR v1.1 was used to align the clonotypes against IMGT TRBV, TRBD and TRBJ reference segments. Only V-J combinations with frequency above 0.0001, covering 99% to 99.2% of repertoires, were analysed. The TCS score was defined as F50 (clonal expansion) divided by E x V (chaos), with BLOSUM62-based TCRdist calculated between CDR3 peptides within each V-J. Welch's t-statistics and random forest reduced roughly 540 V-J features to 13, which were used in a naive Bayes classifier (R e1071). TCRdb reprocessing: public reads trimmed at Q25 with fastp, clones called with MiXCR, in-frame beta chains kept. Here each entry gathers all rows of one CDR3 protein and keeps the most common genes and DNA. TCRdb's processing, not the authors' own work, is the source of the V and J calls. Present in this sample are 550,000 to 800,000 distinct CDR3 sequences, approximately 16% of which were seen just once. The leading ten clones occupy about 8.4% of the sample.

This sample stems from a study of T cells in Graves' hyperthyroidism and ophthalmopathy (dated by TCRdb to about 2019). Notes on the research overall: Peripheral blood samples were taken at initial diagnosis, before any treatment was given. To identify TCR V-J signatures that set the groups apart, the researchers used a discovery cohort of about a hundred patients, made up of roughly 45 with Graves' ophthalmopathy and 55 to 65 with stable Graves' hyperthyroidism. Whether ophthalmopathy could be predicted prospectively was tested in an independent validation cohort made up of 18 to 20 hyperthyroidism patients plus 17 patients who later progressed to ophthalmopathy. The approximately 90 discovery patients were randomly split 7:3 into training and test sets. In addition, the study compared T-cell repertoires in thyroid tissue and in blood from roughly six Graves' hyperthyroidism patients. After sampling, hyperthyroidism patients received methimazole starting at 30 mg daily, and ophthalmopathy patients received high-dose intravenous methylprednisolone. The paper describes TCR Vbeta CDR3 sequencing of 120 to 150 peripheral blood samples, made up of approximately 40 ophthalmopathy patients, around 73 hyperthyroidism patients and roughly 17 progressor patients.

Stable Graves' hyperthyroidism was defined as the absence of progression to ophthalmopathy over 18 months of follow-up. The hyperthyroidism patients were between 18 and 65 years old and newly diagnosed, with a disease duration of less than 2 months. Exclusion was applied to patients with uncontrolled infections, other autoimmune diseases, pregnancy or lactation. Diagnoses were established on the basis of clinical symptoms, serum thyroxine and TRAb, thyroid ultrasound, and orbital computed tomography. PBMCs were isolated from 10 ml of fresh peripheral blood by Ficoll-Paque density gradient centrifugation. Total RNA was extracted with Trizol reagent, and quality was checked on an Agilent 2100 Bioanalyzer. The investigation overall reported the following: During validation, the model predicted progression to ophthalmopathy a median of around 7 months ahead of onset, with just under 71% sensitivity and 72% to 80% specificity. Most expanded thyroid clonotypes (frequency above 0.001) were also detected in blood, a finding suggesting that blood repertoires may reflect thyroid immune responses. A 13 V-J signature model separated ophthalmopathy from stable hyperthyroidism, with 87.88% sensitivity and roughly 81% specificity in cross-validation and 80%/75% in testing. Sample size was not statistically predetermined, and investigators were not blinded to group allocation.

Specimen: blood. The clonotype originates from a man aged 18 to 35 with Graves' hyperthyroidism.

CDR3 protein: CASSYSIGRPSTYEQYF. The DNA sequence is given as TGTGCCAGCAGTTACTCAATCGGGCGGCCTAGTACCTACGAGCAGTACTTC. Rearrangement joined TRBV6-5 to TRBJ2-7, with the D gene not confidently named. The CDR3 starts with the cysteine, ends with the phenylalanine, and has 17 residues. Solely the CDR3 DNA is kept, with 51 bases framed from the first base. The V and J ends are trimmed by 0 bases and 2 bases, leaving 17 bases between them. CDR1 MNHEY and CDR2 SVGAGI are derived from the germline V gene.